This entry features one TCR beta chain sequence. No antigen is known for it. Amplification used 60 Vbeta primers and 13 Jbeta primers. Libraries were prepared by immunoSEQ multiplex PCR; TCRdb keeps only in-frame clonotypes and omits some of them. The sample includes about 200,000 clones, 81% of them seen just once. This record comes from a study of cytomegalovirus exposure and HLA in healthy donors. Study-level information: Inside one of the first data releases sat about 85 million unique TCRs taken from HLA-typed donors. Among the approximately 430 donors who were genotyped, 70% to 90% fell in the genetic ancestry cluster that is associated with self-reported Caucasian donors.

Donors were ostensibly healthy at sampling, although undocumented immune exposures were probable. Findings and limits, study-wide: Presence/absence comparisons presumed near-even sequencing depth among donors.

This receptor was taken from a man aged 18 to 29 in good health and CMV-seronegative. The sample taken for sequencing was PBMCs.

For the CDR3, the DNA is TGCGCCAGCAGCCTTTATATGTGGGAACGGACAGGTCGAAGGGCCAACAATCAGCCCCAGCATTTT. Protein product: CASSLYMWERTGRRANNQPQHF. The chain carries TRBV4-1 and TRBJ1-5; 7 bases are shared with TRBD1. V gave up 4 bases and J gave up 3 bases; unmatched junction bases: 27. Germline V gene data show CDR1 as MGHRA and CDR2 as YSYEKL. The length of the CDR3 is 22 residues.